Included here is one T cell receptor (beta chain) sequence, with context. The antigen remains undetermined. Per the germline V gene, CDR1 is GTSNPN and CDR2 is SVGIG (reference sequence). Trimming left V 5 bases short and J 0 bases short, with 8 bases between. This CDR3 has 13 residues. The data were obtained in a study of CD8+ T cells in alopecia areata. Noted treatment: oral pan-JAK inhibitor, 5-10 mg twice daily. Whole-study findings and limits: Higher clonality and more expanded CD8+ clones appeared in lesional than normal scalp. Only a single nonresponder existed, so baseline CD8+ expansion links stay unclear.

Isolated RNA was reverse transcribed into cDNA used as the sequencing template. The repertoire was sequenced with immunoSEQ multiplex PCR; TCRdb's copy has only in-frame clones and lacks some. The sample lists some 190,000 clones, roughly half seen once, with over 9% in the top ten. The V gene is TRBV30, the J gene TRBJ1-3; TRBD1 might be the D (6 bases). The clonotype was recovered from a human donor with alopecia areata. The sample in question was CD8+ T cells sorted from blood, obtained at week 52, from a patient treated with tofacitinib. In nucleotides, the CDR3 is TGTGCCTGGCAGGGGAACTCTGGAAACACCATATATTTT. Its protein is CAWQGNSGNTIYF. The complete variable domain, with remaining parts taken from reference TRBV30 and TRBJ1-3, reads SQTIHQWPATLVQPVGSPLSLECTVEGTSNPNLYWYRQAAGRGLQLLFYSVGIGQISSEVPQNLSASRPQDRQFILSSKKLLLSDSGFYLCAWQGNSGNTIYFGEGSWLTVV.